Following are 20 T cell receptor beta chains from one sample sequenced in a study of CD8+ T cells in alopecia areata. Sequencing relied on a cDNA template that was reverse transcribed from extracted RNA. Measured with immunoSEQ multiplex PCR; TCRdb has only the in-frame clones, and not every one. The table lists under 130,000 clones, 55% of them singletons. The sequenced sample was CD4+ T cells sorted from blood. Receptors were obtained from a human donor in good health.

V is TRBV7-2 and J is TRBJ1-1; D uncertain. Germline V lookup: CDR1 SGHTA, CDR2 FQGNSA. The ends were cut back, 7 bases at V and 6 bases at J, with 27 bases in the middle. The CDR3 length is 17 residues. Written as DNA, the CDR3 is TGTGCCAGCACCCTAAGGACGGATCCTGTTCGATCGGCTGAAGCTTTCTTT. Amino acid sequence: CASTLRTDPVRSAEAFF.

This clone turned up a few times. The V call is TRBV5-3, the J call TRBJ1-2; D gene uncertain. TRBV5-3 is labeled an ORF, and its function is uncertain. Trimming left V 8 bases short and J 2 bases short, with 19 bases between. This CDR3 is built from 15 residues. The DNA for the CDR3 is TGTGCCAGCAGCCAAGATGAGGATACGAACTATGGCTACACCTTC. This sequence encodes CASSQDEDTNYGYTF.

The rearrangement links TRBV4-1 to TRBJ2-1, with D perhaps matching TRBD2 (5 bases). Trimming removed 4 bases at V and 4 bases at J, with 17 bases between. CDR3 size: 16 residues. In germline, CDR1 is MGHRA, CDR2 YSYEKL. The CDR3 sequence is CASSRQRTPEYNEQFF. The CDR3 DNA reads as TGCGCCAGCAGCCGGCAAAGGACTCCCGAGTACAATGAGCAGTTCTTC.

The rearrangement joins TRBV5-6 to TRBJ1-2; 11 nucleotides align to TRBD1. Germline-derived CDR1 and CDR2 are SGHDT and YYEEEE. V was clipped by 5 bases and J by 4 bases; unmatched bases: 4. This CDR3 region has 14 residues. The CDR3 loop is CASSRDRGSYGYTF. The CDR3 coding sequence is TGTGCCAGCAGTCGGGACAGGGGGAGCTATGGCTACACCTTC.

J is TRBJ1-2 and V is TRBV4-1; the match to TRBD1 covers 7 bases. Germline loops: CDR1 MGHRA, CDR2 YSYEKL. V was clipped by 2 bases and J by 4 bases; unmatched bases: 7. The CDR3 loop spans 15 amino acids. As DNA, the CDR3 is TGCGCCAGCAGCCAACGGGACAGCGAAATCTATGGCTACACCTTC. Its translation: CASSQRDSEIYGYTF.

J is TRBJ2-7 and V is TRBV29-1, with 11 bases matching TRBD2. CDR1 is SQVTM, CDR2 ANQGSEA, per germline. The CDR3 covers 19 residues. The junction had 19 bases not matched to a gene; V was cut back by 6 bases and J by 0 bases. The CDR3: CSVPVLGLAVVRSSYEQYF. CDR3 nucleotide sequence: TGCAGCGTGCCTGTACTGGGACTAGCGGTAGTTCGATCCTCCTACGAGCAGTACTTC.

This chain connects TRBV29-1 to TRBJ1-1; D call uncertain. Germline CDR1 and CDR2: SQVTM and ANQGSEA. The CDR3 totals 12 residues. CDR3 sequence (DNA): TGCGGTGGCTCCAGGACGAACACTGAAGCTTTCTTT. Encoded protein: CGGSRTNTEAFF. The variable domain in full, with the rest retrieved from reference TRBV29-1 and TRBJ1-1, is SAVISQKPSRDICQRGTSLTIQCQVDSQVTMMFWYRQQPGQSLTLIATANQGSEATYESGFVIDKFPISRPNLTFSTLTVSNMSPEDSSIYLCGGSRTNTEAFFGQGTRLTVV.

The genes are TRBV7-6 and TRBJ2-7, with no clear D. V was cut by 5 bases and J by 5 bases, with 13 bases left in between. The CDR3 has 13 residues. Per the germline V gene, CDR1 is SGHVS and CDR2 is FNYEAQ. The chain's CDR3 is CASSIIRGDEQYF. CDR3 DNA: TGTGCCAGCAGCATCATTCGAGGCGACGAGCAGTACTTC.

This clone has ten or more counts. The chain joins TRBV19 to TRBJ1-1; D is unresolved. V was cut by 3 bases and J by 5 bases, with 10 bases left in between. The CDR3 runs 13 residues. CDR1 and CDR2 (germline): LNHDA, SQIVND (reference sequence). The CDR3 loop is CASSMQVDTEAFF. The CDR3 DNA follows: TGTGCCAGTAGTATGCAGGTGGATACTGAAGCTTTCTTT.

This clone has only a few counts. This chain links TRBV6-6 with TRBJ2-3; D unclear. The CDR3 runs to 14 residues. V lost 2 bases, J lost 6 bases, and 12 bases lay in between. Germline assignment: CDR1 MNHNY and CDR2 SVGAGI (reference sequence). The CDR3 DNA reads TGTGCCAGCAGTTACATCACCGACGGGGATACGCAGTATTTT. It encodes CASSYITDGDTQYF.

V and J are TRBV4-2 and TRBJ1-1, with a tentative D call TRBD1 (5 bases). CDR3 size: 12 residues. Trimming pared 2 bases from V and 11 bases from J, leaving 12 bases between. Germline V gene sequence: CDR1 LGHNA, CDR2 YNFKEQ. CDR3 amino acids: CASSQSGTVAFF. CDR3 bases: TGTGCCAGCAGCCAATCAGGGACTGTGGCTTTCTTT.

This chain uses TRBV25-1 with TRBJ2-3, with TRBD2 matching over 10 bases. There are 15 residues in the CDR3. Germline values: CDR1 MGHDK, CDR2 SYGVNS. Trimming took 8 bases from V and 4 from J; bases not matched to a gene: 9. The CDR3 coding sequence is TGTGCCAGCCTCGAGCTAGCGGGGGATCCAGATACGCAGTATTTT. This gives the protein CASLELAGDPDTQYF.

The chain joins TRBV7-2 to TRBJ2-7; 11 positions match TRBD2. Looked up from germline, CDR1 is SGHTA and CDR2 is FQGNSA. The CDR3 sequence is 16 residues long. Germline trimming cut 1 base from V and 4 bases from J; bases unmatched to any gene: 6. This CDR3 reads CASSLGSGGASYEQYF. The CDR3 nucleotides are TGTGCCAGCAGCTTAGGTAGCGGGGGGGCCTCATACGAGCAGTACTTC.

Only one count was recorded for this clone. The rearrangement uses TRBV30 and TRBJ2-1; no definite D call. The germline gives CDR1 GTSNPN, CDR2 SVGIG (reference sequence). This CDR3 spans 13 amino acids. Trimming removed 1 base at V and 3 bases at J, with 7 bases between. The CDR3 sequence: CAWSGTFYNEQFF. The DNA for the CDR3 is TGTGCCTGGAGTGGAACGTTCTACAATGAGCAGTTCTTC.

This sequence joins TRBV19 and TRBJ1-2, with 11 bases lining up with TRBD1. The CDR3 consists of 14 residues. The germline CDR1 and CDR2 sequences are LNHDA and SQIVND (reference sequence). Trimming cost V 3 bases and J 6 bases; bases outside gene matches: 3. This CDR3 is CASSMDRGRHGYTF. CDR3 nucleotide sequence: TGTGCCAGTAGTATGGACAGGGGGCGTCATGGCTACACCTTC.

The chain recombines TRBV5-6 with TRBJ1-2; D is unclear. This CDR3 is built from 11 residues. Germline V gene data show CDR1 as SGHDT and CDR2 as YYEEEE. Trimming removed 7 bases from V and 7 bases from J, with 11 bases in between. CDR3 sequence: CASAANSGYTF. The CDR3 nucleotides are TGTGCCAGCGCTGCAAATTCTGGCTACACCTTC.

The sample holds one count of this clone. This chain connects TRBV11-2 to TRBJ2-7; a weak D match, TRBD1 (6 bases). Germline V gene lookup returns CDR1 SGHAT and CDR2 FQNNGV. Trimming removed 5 bases from V and 6 bases from J, with 14 bases in between. The CDR3 has 13 amino acids. The CDR3 loop reads CASSANRVREQYF. The CDR3 DNA follows: TGTGCCAGCAGCGCGAACAGGGTGCGCGAGCAGTACTTC.

The table lists this clone with a few counts. The chain combines TRBV23-1 with TRBJ1-5, with D uncertain. TRBV23-1 is sorted into the ORF group, with uncertain function. Trimming shortened V by 8 bases and J by 6 bases, and 14 bases separated the two germline ends. This CDR3 has 13 amino acids. The DNA for the CDR3 is TGCGCCAGCCCTAATGCCCCTGGTCAGCCCCAGCATTTT. It specifies CASPNAPGQPQHF.

This clone was seen only a few times. This sequence joins TRBV29-1 and TRBJ1-1, with D possibly matching TRBD1 (5 bases). The V end was cut by 2 bases, the J end by 6 bases, with 10 bases between. CDR1 is SQVTM, CDR2 ANQGSEA, per germline. The CDR3 contains 12 residues. CDR3 coding DNA: TGCAGCGTTGAACAGCAGGGCTCTGAAGCTTTCTTT. Translating it yields CSVEQQGSEAFF.

V gene TRBV5-1 combines with J gene TRBJ2-5; 11 nucleotides agree with TRBD2. Germline CDR1 SGHRS, CDR2 YFSETQ. The junction had 2 bases not matched to a gene; V was cut back by 0 bases and J by 1 base. This CDR3 comprises 16 residues. The CDR3 region is CASSLAGTSGQETQYF. The DNA for the CDR3 is TGCGCCAGCAGCTTGGCCGGGACTAGCGGCCAAGAGACCCAGTACTTC.